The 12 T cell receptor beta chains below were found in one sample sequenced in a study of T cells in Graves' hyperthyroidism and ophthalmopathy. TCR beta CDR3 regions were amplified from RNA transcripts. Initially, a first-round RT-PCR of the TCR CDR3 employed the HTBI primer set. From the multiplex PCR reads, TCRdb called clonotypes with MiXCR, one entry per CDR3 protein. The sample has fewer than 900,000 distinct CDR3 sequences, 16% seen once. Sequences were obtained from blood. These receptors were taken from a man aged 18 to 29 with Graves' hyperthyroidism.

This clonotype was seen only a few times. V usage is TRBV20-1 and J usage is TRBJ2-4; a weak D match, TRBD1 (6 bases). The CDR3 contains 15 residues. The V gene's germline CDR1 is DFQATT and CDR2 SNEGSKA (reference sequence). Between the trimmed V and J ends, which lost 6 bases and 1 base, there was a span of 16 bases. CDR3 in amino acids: CSADGQPFAKNIQYF. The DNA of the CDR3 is TGCAGTGCGGACGGACAGCCCTTCGCCAAAAACATTCAGTACTTC.

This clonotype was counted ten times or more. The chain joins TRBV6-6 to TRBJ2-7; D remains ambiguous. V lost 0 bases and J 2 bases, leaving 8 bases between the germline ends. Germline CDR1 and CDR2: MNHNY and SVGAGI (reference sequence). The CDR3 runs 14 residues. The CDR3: CASSYSGTAYEQYF. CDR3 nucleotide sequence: TGTGCCAGCAGTTACTCAGGAACTGCCTACGAGCAGTACTTC.

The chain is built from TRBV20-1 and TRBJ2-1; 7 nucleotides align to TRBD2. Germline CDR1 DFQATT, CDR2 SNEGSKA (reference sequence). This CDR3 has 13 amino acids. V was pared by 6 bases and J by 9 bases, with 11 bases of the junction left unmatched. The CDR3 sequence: CSAPVAGVIEQFF. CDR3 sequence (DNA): TGCAGTGCCCCGGTGGCGGGAGTGATTGAGCAGTTCTTC.

The CDR3 reads CAISVSLAGAMETQYF. CDR3 sequence (DNA): TGTGCCATCAGTGTAAGTCTAGCGGGAGCCATGGAGACCCAGTACTTC. The chain uses TRBV10-3 and TRBJ2-5, with 10 bases matching TRBD2. CDR1 is ENHRY, CDR2 SYGVKD, per germline. V was pared by 4 bases and J by 5 bases, with 10 bases of the junction left unmatched. CDR3 length: 16 amino acids.

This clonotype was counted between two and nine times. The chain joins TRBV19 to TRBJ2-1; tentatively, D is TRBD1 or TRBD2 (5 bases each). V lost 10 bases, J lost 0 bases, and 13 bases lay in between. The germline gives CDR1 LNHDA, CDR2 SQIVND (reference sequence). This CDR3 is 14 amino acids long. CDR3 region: CATRDLSSYNEQFF. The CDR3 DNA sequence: TGTGCCACCCGGGACCTAAGCTCCTACAATGAGCAGTTCTTC.

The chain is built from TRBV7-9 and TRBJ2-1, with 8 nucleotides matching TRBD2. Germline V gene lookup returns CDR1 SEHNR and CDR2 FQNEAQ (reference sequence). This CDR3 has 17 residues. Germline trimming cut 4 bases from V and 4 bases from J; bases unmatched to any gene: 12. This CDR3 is CASSSGRREALYNEQFF. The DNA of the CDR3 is TGTGCCAGCAGCTCCGGACGGCGGGAGGCCCTTTACAATGAGCAGTTCTTC.

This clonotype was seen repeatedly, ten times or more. CDR3 bases: TGTGCCAGCAGCCTAATTAGCGGGAGGGCCATCCGAGAGACCCAGTACTTC. Translating it yields CASSLISGRAIRETQYF. The chain has TRBV11-2 and TRBJ2-5; TRBD2 agrees at 11 bases. The J segment lost 4 bases and the V segment lost 5 bases, leaving 12 bases of the junction unmatched. This CDR3 comprises 17 residues. CDR1 is SGHAT, CDR2 FQNNGV, per germline.

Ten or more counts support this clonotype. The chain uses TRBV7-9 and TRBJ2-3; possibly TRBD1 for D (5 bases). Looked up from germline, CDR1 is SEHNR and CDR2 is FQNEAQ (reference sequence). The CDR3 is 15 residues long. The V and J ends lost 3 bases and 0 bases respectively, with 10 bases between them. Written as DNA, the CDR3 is TGTGCCAGCAGCTTGGCAGGGCTTAGCACAGATACGCAGTATTTT. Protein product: CASSLAGLSTDTQYF.

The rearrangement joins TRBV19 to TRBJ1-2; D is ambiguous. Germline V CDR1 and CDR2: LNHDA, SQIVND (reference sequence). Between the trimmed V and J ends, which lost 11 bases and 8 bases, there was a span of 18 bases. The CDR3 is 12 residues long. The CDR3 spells CAAYQVVRGYTF. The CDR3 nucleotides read TGTGCCGCCTACCAGGTCGTACGGGGCTACACCTTC. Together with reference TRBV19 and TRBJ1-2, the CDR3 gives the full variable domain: DGGITQSPKYLFRKEGQNVTLSCEQNLNHDAMYWYRQDPGQGLRLIYYSQIVNDFQKGDIAEGYSVSREKKESFPLTVTSAQKNPTAFYLCAAYQVVRGYTFGSGTRLTVV.

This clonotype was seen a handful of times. CDR3 sequence reads: CASSARGSVNTGELFF. CDR3 sequence (DNA): TGTGCCAGCAGCGCCCGAGGGTCTGTCAACACCGGGGAGCTGTTTTTT. J is TRBJ2-2 and V is TRBV9; TRBD2 might be the D (5 bases). V shed 3 bases and J shed 2 bases, with 14 bases lying between them. The CDR3 runs to 16 residues. Germline V lookup: CDR1 SGDLS, CDR2 YYNGEE. The whole variable domain, remainder taken from reference TRBV9 and TRBJ2-2, is DSGVTQTPKHLITATGQRVTLRCSPRSGDLSVYWYQQSLDQGLQFLIQYYNGEERAKGNILERFSAQQFPDLHSELNLSSLELGDSALYFCASSARGSVNTGELFFGEGSRLTVL.

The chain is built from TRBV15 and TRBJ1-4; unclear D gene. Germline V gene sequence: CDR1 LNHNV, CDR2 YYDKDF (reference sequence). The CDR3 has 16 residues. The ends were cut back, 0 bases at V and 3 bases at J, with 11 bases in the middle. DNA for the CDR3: TGTGCCACCAGCAGAGATTTCTCCCCCTCTAATGAAAAACTGTTTTTT. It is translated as CATSRDFSPSNEKLFF.

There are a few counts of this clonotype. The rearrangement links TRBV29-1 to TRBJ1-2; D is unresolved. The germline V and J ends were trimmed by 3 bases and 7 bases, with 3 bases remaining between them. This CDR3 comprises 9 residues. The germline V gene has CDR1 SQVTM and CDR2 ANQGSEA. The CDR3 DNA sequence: TGCAGCGTTGACGGTGGCTACACCTTC. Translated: CSVDGGYTF.